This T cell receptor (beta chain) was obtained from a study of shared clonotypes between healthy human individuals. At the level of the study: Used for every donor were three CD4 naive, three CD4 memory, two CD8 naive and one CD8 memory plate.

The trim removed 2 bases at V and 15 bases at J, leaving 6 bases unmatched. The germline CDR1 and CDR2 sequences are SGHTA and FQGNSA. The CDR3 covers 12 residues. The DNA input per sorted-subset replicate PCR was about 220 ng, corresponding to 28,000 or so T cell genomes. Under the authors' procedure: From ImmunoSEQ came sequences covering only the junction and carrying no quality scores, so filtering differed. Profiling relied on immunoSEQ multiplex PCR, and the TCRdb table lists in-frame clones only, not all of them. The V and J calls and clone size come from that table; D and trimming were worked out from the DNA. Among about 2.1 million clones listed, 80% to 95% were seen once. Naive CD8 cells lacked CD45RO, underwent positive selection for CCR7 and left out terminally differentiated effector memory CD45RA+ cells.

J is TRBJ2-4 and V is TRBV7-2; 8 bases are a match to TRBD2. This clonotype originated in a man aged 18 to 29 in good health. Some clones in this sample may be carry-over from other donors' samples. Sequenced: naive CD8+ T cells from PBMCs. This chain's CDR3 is CASSLLSGSRYF. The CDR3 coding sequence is TGTGCCAGCAGCTTACTGAGCGGGAGTAGGTACTTC. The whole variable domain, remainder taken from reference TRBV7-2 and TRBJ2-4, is GAGVSQSPSNKVTEKGKDVELRCDPISGHTALYWYRQSLGQGLEFLIYFQGNSAPDKSGLPSDRFSAERTGGSVSTLTIQRTQQEDSAVYLCASSLLSGSRYFGAGTRLSVL.